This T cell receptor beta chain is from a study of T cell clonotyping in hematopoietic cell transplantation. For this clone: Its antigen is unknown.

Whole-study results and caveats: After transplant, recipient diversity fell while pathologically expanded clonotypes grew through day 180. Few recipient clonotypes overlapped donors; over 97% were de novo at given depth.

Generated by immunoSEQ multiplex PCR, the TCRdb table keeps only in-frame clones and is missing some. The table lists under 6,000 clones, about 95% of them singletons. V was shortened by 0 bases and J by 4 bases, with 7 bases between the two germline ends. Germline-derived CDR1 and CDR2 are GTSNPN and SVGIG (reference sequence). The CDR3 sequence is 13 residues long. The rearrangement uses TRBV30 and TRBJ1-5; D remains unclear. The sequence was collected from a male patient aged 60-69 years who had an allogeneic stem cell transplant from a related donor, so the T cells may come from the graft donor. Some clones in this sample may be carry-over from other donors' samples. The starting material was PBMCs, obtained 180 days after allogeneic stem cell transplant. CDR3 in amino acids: CAWSVMGNQPQHF. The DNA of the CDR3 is TGTGCCTGGAGTGTTATGGGGAATCAGCCCCAGCATTTT.